Presented here are 20 T cell receptor beta chains from one specimen sequenced in a study of T-cell memory formation after mild COVID-19. TCRdb passed the 5' RACE reads through MiXCR, listing each CDR3 protein once. The table includes about 600,000 distinct CDR3 sequences, about 20% detected once. The source material was PBMCs or a T cell subset sorted from them (not recorded which). These receptors originate from an adult woman who had mild COVID-19 (a few samples of this study predate the infection). Cell type and time point are not known.

This clonotype showed up just a few times. The CDR3 nucleotides read TGTGCCAGCAGTCCTCGGGGGGACAGGCCCTACGAGCAGTACTTC. Residues: CASSPRGDRPYEQYF. This chain joins TRBV12-3 or TRBV12-4 and TRBJ2-7; tentatively, D is TRBD1 (8 bases). The CDR3 covers 15 residues. Trimming pared 5 bases from V and 2 bases from J, leaving 16 bases between.

This clonotype has more than one count but fewer than ten. The chain carries TRBV6-6 and TRBJ2-1; D is tentatively TRBD1 or TRBD2 (5 bases each). Germline CDR1 MNHNY, CDR2 SVGAGI (reference sequence). The V end lost 1 base, the J end lost 0 bases, and 7 bases lay between the germline ends. The CDR3 totals 15 residues. The CDR3 is CASSYWGNSYNEQFF. The CDR3 nucleotides are TGTGCCAGCAGTTACTGGGGGAACTCCTACAATGAGCAGTTCTTC.

The chain couples TRBV6-5 to TRBJ2-3; D might be TRBD1 (5 bases). Germline V lookup: CDR1 MNHEY, CDR2 SVGAGI. V lost 7 bases to trimming and J lost 2 bases, with 13 bases between them. The CDR3 extends over 14 amino acids. The CDR3 region has the DNA TGTGCCAGCACCGCTGAGGACACCACAGATACGCAGTATTTT. Protein sequence: CASTAEDTTDTQYF.

This clonotype showed up just a few times. The chain uses TRBV29-1 and TRBJ2-7; D not certain. V lost 8 bases to trimming and J lost 0 bases, with 8 bases between them. The CDR3 is 11 amino acids. The germline V gene has CDR1 SQVTM and CDR2 ANQGSEA. In nucleotides, the CDR3 is TGCAGCACTACGGTCTCCTACGAGCAGTACTTC. This codes for CSTTVSYEQYF.

V is TRBV25-1 and J is TRBJ1-4; 11 bases map to TRBD1. This CDR3 comprises 16 residues. J was trimmed by 8 bases and V by 0 bases; bases with no gene match: 5. The germline CDR1 and CDR2 sequences are MGHDK and SYGVNS. The CDR3 loop is CASSEYGGQGGEKLFF. DNA for the CDR3: TGTGCCAGCAGTGAATACGGGGGACAGGGGGGAGAAAAACTGTTTTTT.

The chain carries TRBV4-3 and TRBJ2-7, with 7 bases that match TRBD2. J lost 3 bases, V lost 0 bases, and 5 bases had no gene match. The CDR3 covers 15 residues. Per the germline V gene, CDR1 is LGHNA and CDR2 is YSLEER. The CDR3 bases are TGCGCCAGCAGCCAAGAGGCGGCTAGCGGCTACGAGCAGTACTTC. Translation gives CASSQEAASGYEQYF.

This rearrangement joins TRBV11-2 to TRBJ1-1; 7 bases agree with TRBD1. CDR1 is SGHAT, CDR2 FQNNGV, per germline. CDR3 length: 15 residues. Trimming cost V 6 bases and J 1 base; bases outside gene matches: 8. The CDR3 region has the DNA TGTGCCAGCAGAGCCGGCTACAGGGGGAACACTGAAGCTTTCTTT. Its translation: CASRAGYRGNTEAFF.

The chain links TRBV18 to TRBJ2-3; no firm D call. V lost 1 base and J lost 0, with 5 bases in between. The CDR3 has 14 amino acids. Germline CDR1 is KGHSH and CDR2 is LQKENI. CDR3 sequence: CASSPQTSTDTQYF. The CDR3, as DNA: TGTGCCAGCTCACCACAGACTAGCACAGATACGCAGTATTTT.

This clonotype was observed many times. This sequence joins TRBV5-1 and TRBJ1-2, with unresolved D. The CDR3 has 14 residues. CDR1 and CDR2 (germline): SGHRS, YFSETQ. V was clipped by 3 bases and J by 0 bases, with 9 bases between them. CDR3 bases: TGCGCCAGCAGCTCCCAAGGCACTAACTATGGCTACACCTTC. It translates to CASSSQGTNYGYTF.

The chain employs TRBV3-1 and TRBJ1-3; no firm D call. CDR3 length equals 15 residues. Trimming pared 1 base from V and 0 bases from J, leaving 7 bases between. Germline CDR1 reads LGHDT; CDR2 reads YNNKEL (reference sequence). The CDR3 DNA follows: TGTGCCAGCAGCCAAGCTGGGCTCTCTGGAAACACCATATATTTT. Encoded protein: CASSQAGLSGNTIYF.

The chain employs TRBV19 and TRBJ2-2; D is uncertain. V was cut by 5 bases and J by 6 bases, with 7 bases left in between. This CDR3 spans 12 amino acids. Germline V lookup: CDR1 LNHDA, CDR2 SQIVND (reference sequence). The CDR3 region is CASSPTAGELFF. As DNA, the CDR3 is TGTGCCAGTAGTCCCACCGCCGGGGAGCTGTTTTTT.

The rearrangement uses TRBV12-3 or TRBV12-4 and TRBJ2-3; the D gene is possibly TRBD1 (6 bases). V dropped 5 bases and J dropped 0 bases, with 15 bases sitting between them. The CDR3 extends over 16 amino acids. The CDR3 nucleotides read TGTGCCAGCAGTCCTCGACAGGAGAGGAGCACAGATACGCAGTATTTT. Its protein product is CASSPRQERSTDTQYF.

In this sample, this clonotype turned up many times. This chain links TRBV6-5 with TRBJ2-7, with D uncertain. Trimming removed 5 bases from V and 7 bases from J, with 18 bases in between. The CDR3 is made up of 14 amino acids. The germline V gene has CDR1 MNHEY and CDR2 SVGAGI. The CDR3 bases are TGTGCCAGCAGTCCCGCGAGGCTCCTGGGAGAGCAGTACTTC. Residues: CASSPARLLGEQYF.

The chain recombines TRBV6-5 with TRBJ2-2, with D unresolved. Germline V CDR1 and CDR2: MNHEY, SVGAGI. Trimming shortened V by 7 bases and J by 1 base, and 13 bases separated the two germline ends. CDR3 length equals 15 residues. In DNA form, the CDR3 reads TGTGCCAGCACCCAGGAGCCGGGGAACACCGGGGAGCTGTTTTTT. Translating it yields CASTQEPGNTGELFF.

The V gene is TRBV5-4, the J gene TRBJ2-2, with a possible D match to TRBD1 (7 bases). Per the germline V gene, CDR1 is SGHNT and CDR2 is YYREEE (reference sequence). The CDR3 is made up of 15 amino acids. The V end was cut by 5 bases, the J end by 4 bases, with 15 bases between. As DNA, the CDR3 is TGTGCCAGCAGACCAGGGGGGCCTTCCACCGGGGAGCTGTTTTTT. As protein: CASRPGGPSTGELFF.

The DNA of the CDR3 is TGTGCCAGTAGTATAGGGCACATTCCTCCCCTTATGAACACTGAAGCTTTCTTT. It is translated as CASSIGHIPPLMNTEAFF. This chain connects TRBV19 to TRBJ1-1; unclear D gene. CDR1 and CDR2 from the germline V gene are LNHDA and SQIVND (reference sequence). The CDR3 loop spans 18 amino acids. V shed 1 base and J shed 0 bases, with 18 bases lying between them.

V usage is TRBV7-6 and J usage is TRBJ2-7; 7 nucleotides match TRBD2. The V segment lost 5 bases and the J segment 6 bases; nucleotides outside the gene matches: 13. The germline V gene has CDR1 SGHVS and CDR2 FNYEAQ. The CDR3 loop spans 15 amino acids. CDR3 DNA sequence: TGTGCCAGCAGCCGAGGACTGCCCGGGGGGTTCGAGCAGTACTTC. It is translated as CASSRGLPGGFEQYF.

This clonotype was detected only a few times. The rearrangement links TRBV4-3 to TRBJ2-7; D is perhaps TRBD2 (5 bases). This CDR3 has 14 amino acids. The germline V and J ends were trimmed by 4 bases and 4 bases, with 14 bases remaining between them. CDR1 is LGHNA, CDR2 YSLEER, per germline. The CDR3 is CASSRRAETYEQYF. The CDR3 DNA follows: TGCGCCAGCAGCCGACGAGCGGAGACATACGAGCAGTACTTC.

This chain connects TRBV20-1 to TRBJ2-7, with 8 bases identical to TRBD2. The CDR3 is 14 residues long. V lost 3 bases and J lost 3; bases outside the gene matches: 7. Germline V lookup: CDR1 DFQATT, CDR2 SNEGSKA (reference sequence). CDR3: CSARGTRAVYEQYF. The CDR3 coding sequence is TGCAGTGCTAGGGGGACTAGGGCCGTCTACGAGCAGTACTTC.

This chain connects TRBV24-1 to TRBJ2-1; 8 nucleotides agree with TRBD2. The germline CDR1 and CDR2 sequences are KGHDR and SFDVKD. V lost 8 bases, J lost 2 bases, and 7 bases stayed unmatched. This CDR3 has 15 amino acids. Written as DNA, the CDR3 is TGTGCCACCACCAGCGGGAGAGGCGCCTACAATGAGCAGTTCTTC. It specifies CATTSGRGAYNEQFF.